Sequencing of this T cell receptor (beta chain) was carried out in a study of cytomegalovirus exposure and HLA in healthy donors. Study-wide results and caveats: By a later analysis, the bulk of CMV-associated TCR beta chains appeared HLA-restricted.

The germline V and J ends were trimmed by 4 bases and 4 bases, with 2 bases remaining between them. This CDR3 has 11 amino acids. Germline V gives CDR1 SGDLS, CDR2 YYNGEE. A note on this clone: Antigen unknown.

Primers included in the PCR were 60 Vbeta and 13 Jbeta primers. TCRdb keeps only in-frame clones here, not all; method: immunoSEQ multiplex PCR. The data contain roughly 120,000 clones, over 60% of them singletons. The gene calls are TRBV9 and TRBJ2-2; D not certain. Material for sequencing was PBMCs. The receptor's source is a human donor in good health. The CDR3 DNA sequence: TGTGCCAGCAGCCTCACCGGGGAGCTGTTTTTT. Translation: CASSLTGELFF. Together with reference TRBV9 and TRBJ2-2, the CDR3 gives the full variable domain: DSGVTQTPKHLITATGQRVTLRCSPRSGDLSVYWYQQSLDQGLQFLIQYYNGEERAKGNILERFSAQQFPDLHSELNLSSLELGDSALYFCASSLTGELFFGEGSRLTVL.